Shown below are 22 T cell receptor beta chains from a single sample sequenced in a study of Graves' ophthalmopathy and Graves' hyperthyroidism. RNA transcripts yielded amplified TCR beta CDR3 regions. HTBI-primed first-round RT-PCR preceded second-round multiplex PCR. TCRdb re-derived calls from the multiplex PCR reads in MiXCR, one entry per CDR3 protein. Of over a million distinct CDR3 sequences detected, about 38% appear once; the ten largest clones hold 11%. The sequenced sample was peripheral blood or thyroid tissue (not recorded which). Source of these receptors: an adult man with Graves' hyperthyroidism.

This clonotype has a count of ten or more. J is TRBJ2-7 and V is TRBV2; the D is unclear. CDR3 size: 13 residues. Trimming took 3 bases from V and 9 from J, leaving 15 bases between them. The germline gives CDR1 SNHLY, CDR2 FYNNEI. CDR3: CASSDSTDVVQYF. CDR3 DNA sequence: TGTGCCAGCAGTGATAGCACGGACGTAGTGCAGTACTTC. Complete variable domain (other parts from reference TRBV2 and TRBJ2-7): EPEVTQTPSHQVTQMGQEVILRCVPISNHLYFYWYRQILGQKVEFLVSFYNNEISEKSEIFDDQFSVERPDGSNFTLKIRSTKLEDSAMYFCASSDSTDVVQYFGPGTRLTVT.

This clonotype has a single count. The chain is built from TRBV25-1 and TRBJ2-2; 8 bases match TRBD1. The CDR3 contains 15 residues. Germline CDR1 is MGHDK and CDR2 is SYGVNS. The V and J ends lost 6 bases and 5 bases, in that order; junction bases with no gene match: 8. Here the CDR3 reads CASRPQGAGTGELFF. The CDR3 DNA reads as TGTGCCAGCAGACCTCAGGGGGCAGGGACCGGGGAGCTGTTTTTT.

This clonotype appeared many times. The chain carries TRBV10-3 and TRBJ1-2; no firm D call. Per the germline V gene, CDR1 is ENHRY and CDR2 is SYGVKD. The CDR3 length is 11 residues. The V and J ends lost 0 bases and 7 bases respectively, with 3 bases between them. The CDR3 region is CAISESIGYTF. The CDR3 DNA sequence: TGTGCCATCAGTGAGTCTATTGGCTACACCTTC.

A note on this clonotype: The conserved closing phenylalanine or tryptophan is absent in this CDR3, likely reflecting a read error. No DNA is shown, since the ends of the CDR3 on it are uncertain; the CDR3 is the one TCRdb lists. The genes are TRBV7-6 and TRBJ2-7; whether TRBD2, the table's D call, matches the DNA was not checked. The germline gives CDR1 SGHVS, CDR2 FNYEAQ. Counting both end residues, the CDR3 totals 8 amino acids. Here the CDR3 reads CASRRTSG.

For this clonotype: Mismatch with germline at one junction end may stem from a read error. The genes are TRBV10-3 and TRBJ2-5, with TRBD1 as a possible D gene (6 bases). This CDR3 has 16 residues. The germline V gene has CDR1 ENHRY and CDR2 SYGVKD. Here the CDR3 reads CASSFMGAGGWETQYF. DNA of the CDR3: TGTGCCAGCAGTTTCATGGGGGCCGGTGGGTGGGAGACCCAGTACTTC.

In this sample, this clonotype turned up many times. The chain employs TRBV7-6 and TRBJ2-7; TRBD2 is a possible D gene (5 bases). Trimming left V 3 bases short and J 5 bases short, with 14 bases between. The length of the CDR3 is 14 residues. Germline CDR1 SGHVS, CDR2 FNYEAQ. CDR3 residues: CASSFDQALDEQYF. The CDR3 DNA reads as TGTGCCAGCAGCTTCGATCAGGCACTAGACGAGCAGTACTTC.

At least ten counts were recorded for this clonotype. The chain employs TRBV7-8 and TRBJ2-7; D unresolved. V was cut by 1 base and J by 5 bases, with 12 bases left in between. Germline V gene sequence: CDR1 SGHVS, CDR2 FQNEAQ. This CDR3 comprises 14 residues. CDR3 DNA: TGTGCCAGCAGCTTAGTCCCGGTAGAGAACGAGCAGTACTTC. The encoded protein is CASSLVPVENEQYF.

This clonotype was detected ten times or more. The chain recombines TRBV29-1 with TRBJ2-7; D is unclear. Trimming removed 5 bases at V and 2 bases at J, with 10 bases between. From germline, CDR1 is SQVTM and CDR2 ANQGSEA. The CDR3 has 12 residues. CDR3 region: CSVTTDAYEQYF. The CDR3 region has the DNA TGCAGCGTTACAACAGATGCCTACGAGCAGTACTTC.

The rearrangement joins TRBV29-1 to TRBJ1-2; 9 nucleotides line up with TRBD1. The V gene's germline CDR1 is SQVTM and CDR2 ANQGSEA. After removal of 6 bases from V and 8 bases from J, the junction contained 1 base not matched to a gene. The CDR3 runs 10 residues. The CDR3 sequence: CSVQGAGYTF. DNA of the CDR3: TGCAGCGTACAGGGGGCGGGCTACACCTTC.

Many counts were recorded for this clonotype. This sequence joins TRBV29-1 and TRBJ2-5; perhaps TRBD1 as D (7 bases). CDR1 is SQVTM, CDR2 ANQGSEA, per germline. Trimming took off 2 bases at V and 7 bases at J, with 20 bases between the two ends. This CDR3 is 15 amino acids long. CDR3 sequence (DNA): TGCAGCGTTGAAAAGTTGTCAGGGGGGAAATCGACCCAGTACTTC. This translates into CSVEKLSGGKSTQYF.

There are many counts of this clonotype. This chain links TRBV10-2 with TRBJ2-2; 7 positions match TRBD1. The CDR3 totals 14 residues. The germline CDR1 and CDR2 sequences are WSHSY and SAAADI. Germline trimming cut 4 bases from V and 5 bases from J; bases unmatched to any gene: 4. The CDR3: CASSASGGTGELFF. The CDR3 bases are TGCGCCAGCAGTGCGTCAGGGGGTACCGGGGAGCTGTTTTTT.

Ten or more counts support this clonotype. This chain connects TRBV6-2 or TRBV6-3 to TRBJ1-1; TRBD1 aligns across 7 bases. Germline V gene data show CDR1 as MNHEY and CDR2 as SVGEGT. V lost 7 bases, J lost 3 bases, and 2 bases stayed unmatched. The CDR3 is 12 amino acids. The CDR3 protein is CASIDRDTEAFF. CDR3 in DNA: TGTGCCAGCATCGACAGGGACACTGAAGCTTTCTTT.

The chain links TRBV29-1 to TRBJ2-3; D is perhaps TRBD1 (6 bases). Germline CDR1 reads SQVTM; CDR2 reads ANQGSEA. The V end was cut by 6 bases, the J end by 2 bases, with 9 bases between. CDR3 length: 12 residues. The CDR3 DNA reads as TGCAGCGTCGGACAGACCACAGATACGCAGTATTTT. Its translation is CSVGQTTDTQYF.

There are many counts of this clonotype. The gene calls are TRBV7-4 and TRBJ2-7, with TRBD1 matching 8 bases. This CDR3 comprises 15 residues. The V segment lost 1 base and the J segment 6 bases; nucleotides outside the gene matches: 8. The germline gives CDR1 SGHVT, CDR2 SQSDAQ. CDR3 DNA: TGTGCCAGCAGCTTAGGGACAGGGCTTCTCTTCGAGCAGTACTTC. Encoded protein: CASSLGTGLLFEQYF.

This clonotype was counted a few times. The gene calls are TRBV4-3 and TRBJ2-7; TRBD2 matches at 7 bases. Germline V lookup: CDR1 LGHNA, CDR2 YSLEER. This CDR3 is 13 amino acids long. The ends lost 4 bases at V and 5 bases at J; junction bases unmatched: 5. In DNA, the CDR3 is TGCGCCAGCAGCCCCAATGCGGGGGACGAGCAGTACTTC. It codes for CASSPNAGDEQYF.

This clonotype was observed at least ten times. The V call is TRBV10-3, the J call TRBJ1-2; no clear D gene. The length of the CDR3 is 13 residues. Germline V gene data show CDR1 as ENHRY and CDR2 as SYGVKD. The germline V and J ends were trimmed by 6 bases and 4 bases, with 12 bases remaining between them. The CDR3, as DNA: TGTGCCATCAGCAATCCGGGAAGCTATGGCTACACCTTC. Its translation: CAISNPGSYGYTF.

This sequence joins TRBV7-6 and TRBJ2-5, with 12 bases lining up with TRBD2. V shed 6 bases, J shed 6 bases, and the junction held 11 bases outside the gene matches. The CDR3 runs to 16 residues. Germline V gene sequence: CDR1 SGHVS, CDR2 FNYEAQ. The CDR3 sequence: CASRPLAGGDHQTQYF. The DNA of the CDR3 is TGTGCCAGCAGACCTCTAGCGGGAGGGGACCACCAGACCCAGTACTTC.

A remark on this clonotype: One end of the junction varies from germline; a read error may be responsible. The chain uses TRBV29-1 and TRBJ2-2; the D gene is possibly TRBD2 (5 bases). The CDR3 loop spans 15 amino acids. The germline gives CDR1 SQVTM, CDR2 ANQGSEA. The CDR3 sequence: CSVQEEDINTGELFF. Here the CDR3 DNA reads TGCAGCGTTCAAGAGGAGGATATCAACACCGGGGAGCTGTTTTTT.

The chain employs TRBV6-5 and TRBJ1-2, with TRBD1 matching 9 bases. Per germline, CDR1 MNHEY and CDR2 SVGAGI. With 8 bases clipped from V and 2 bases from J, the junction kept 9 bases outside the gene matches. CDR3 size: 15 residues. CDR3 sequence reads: CASLNLGTGNYGYTF. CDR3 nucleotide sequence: TGTGCCAGCTTGAACTTAGGGACAGGGAACTATGGCTACACCTTC.

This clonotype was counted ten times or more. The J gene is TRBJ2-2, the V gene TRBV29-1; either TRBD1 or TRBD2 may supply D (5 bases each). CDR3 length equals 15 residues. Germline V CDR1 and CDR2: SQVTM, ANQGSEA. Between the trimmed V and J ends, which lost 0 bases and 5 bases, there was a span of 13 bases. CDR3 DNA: TGCAGCGTTGAAGACCGGCGGGCAGGGACCGGGGAGCTGTTTTTT. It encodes CSVEDRRAGTGELFF.

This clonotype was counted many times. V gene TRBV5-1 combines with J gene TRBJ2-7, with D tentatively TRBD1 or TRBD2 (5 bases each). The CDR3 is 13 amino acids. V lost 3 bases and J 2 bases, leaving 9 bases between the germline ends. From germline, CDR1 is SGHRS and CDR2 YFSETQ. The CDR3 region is CASSWDGAYEQYF. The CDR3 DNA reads TGCGCCAGCAGCTGGGACGGCGCCTACGAGCAGTACTTC.

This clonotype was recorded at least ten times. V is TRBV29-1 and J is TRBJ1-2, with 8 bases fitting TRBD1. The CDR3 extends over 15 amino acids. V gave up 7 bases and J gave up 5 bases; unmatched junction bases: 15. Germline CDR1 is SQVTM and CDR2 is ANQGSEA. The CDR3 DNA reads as TGCAGCGCTATACCCCTCGGACAGGGCCCTTATGGCTACACCTTC. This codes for CSAIPLGQGPYGYTF.